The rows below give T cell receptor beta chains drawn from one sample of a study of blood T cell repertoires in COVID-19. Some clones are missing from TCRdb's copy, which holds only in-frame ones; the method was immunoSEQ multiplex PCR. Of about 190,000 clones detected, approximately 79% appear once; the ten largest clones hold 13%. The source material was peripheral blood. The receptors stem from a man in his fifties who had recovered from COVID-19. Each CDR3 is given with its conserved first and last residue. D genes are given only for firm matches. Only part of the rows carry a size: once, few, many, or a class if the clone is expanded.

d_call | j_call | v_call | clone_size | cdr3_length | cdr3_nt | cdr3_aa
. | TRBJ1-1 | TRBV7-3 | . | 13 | TGTGCCAGCAGCTTAACAGGGGGCACTGAAGCTTTCTTT | CASSLTGGTEAFF
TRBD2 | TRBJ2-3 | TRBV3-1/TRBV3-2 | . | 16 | TGTGCCAGCAGTGGGACTAGCGGGAGGGCCGTAGATACGCAGTATTTT | CASSGTSGRAVDTQYF
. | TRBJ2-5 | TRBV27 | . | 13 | TGTGCCAGCAGTGAATGGCTTCAAGAGACCCAGTACTTC | CASSEWLQETQYF
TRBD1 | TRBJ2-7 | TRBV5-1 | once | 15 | TGCGCCAGCAGCTTGGTGGCAGGGGGAAACTACGAGCAGTACTTC | CASSLVAGGNYEQYF
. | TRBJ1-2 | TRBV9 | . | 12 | TGTGCCAGCAGCGACGGCGGGTTCGGCTACACCTTC | CASSDGGFGYTF
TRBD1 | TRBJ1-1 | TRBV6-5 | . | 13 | TGTGCCTGCAAACAGGGGATGAACACTGAAGCTTTCTTT | CACKQGMNTEAFF
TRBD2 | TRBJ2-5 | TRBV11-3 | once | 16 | TGTGCCAGCAGCGCGGGGACTAGCGGGAGGCAAGAGACCCAGTACTTC | CASSAGTSGRQETQYF
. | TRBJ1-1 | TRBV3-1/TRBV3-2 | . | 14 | TGTGCCAGCAGCCAAGTCGGGGGGAACACTGAAGCTTTCTTT | CASSQVGGNTEAFF
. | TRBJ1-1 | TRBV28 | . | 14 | TGTGCCAGCAGTTTATTCTCTCGGGGGACTGAAGCTTTCTTT | CASSLFSRGTEAFF
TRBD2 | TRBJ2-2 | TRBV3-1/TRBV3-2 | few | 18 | TGTGCCAGCAGCCTACACTTGACTAGCGGGTACCTCGGGGGGGAGCTGTTTTTT | CASSLHLTSGYLGGELFF
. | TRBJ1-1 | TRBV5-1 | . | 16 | TGCGCCAGCACCTCCCGATTGGACGGGGGAAACACTGAAGCTTTCTTT | CASTSRLDGGNTEAFF
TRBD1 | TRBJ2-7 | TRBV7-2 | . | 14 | TGTGCCAGCAGCTCACAGGGGGCGTCTGAGGTTCCGTACTTC | CASSSQGASEVPYF
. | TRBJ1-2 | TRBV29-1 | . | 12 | TGCAGCGCCTTCCAGGGGAACTATGGCTACACCTTC | CSAFQGNYGYTF
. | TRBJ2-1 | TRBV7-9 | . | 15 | TGTGCCAGCAGCGTCCGACTAAGCTCCTACAATGAGCAGTTCTTC | CASSVRLSSYNEQFF
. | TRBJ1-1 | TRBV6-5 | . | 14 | TGTGCCAGCAGTTACCGGGGGTGGGACACTGAAGCTTTCTTT | CASSYRGWDTEAFF
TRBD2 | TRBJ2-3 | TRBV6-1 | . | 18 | TGTGCCAGCAGTGAGTACACAAGGGCTAGCGGTTACACAGATACGCAGTATTTT | CASSEYTRASGYTDTQYF
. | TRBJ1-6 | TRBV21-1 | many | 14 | TGTGCCAGCAGCAATGGAGCTTATAATTCACCCCTCCACTTT | CASSNGAYNSPLHF
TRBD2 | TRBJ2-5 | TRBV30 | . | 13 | TGTGCCTGGAGTACCCTAGCGGGGGAGACCCAGTACTTC | CAWSTLAGETQYF
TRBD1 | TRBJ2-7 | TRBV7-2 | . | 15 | TGTGCCAGCAGCTTTGGGACAGGGGGCTTCTACGAGCAGTACTTC | CASSFGTGGFYEQYF
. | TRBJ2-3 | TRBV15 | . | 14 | TGTGCCACCAGCAGGACACTTAGCACAGATACGCAGTATTTT | CATSRTLSTDTQYF
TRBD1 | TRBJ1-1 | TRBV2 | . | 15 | TGTGCCAGCAGTGATGGGACAGGGGTGAACACTGAAGCTTTCTTT | CASSDGTGVNTEAFF
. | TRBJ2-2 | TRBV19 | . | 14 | TGTGCCAGTAGTCGAACTCGCGACACCGGGGAGCTGTTTTTT | CASSRTRDTGELFF
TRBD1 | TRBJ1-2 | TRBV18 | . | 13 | TGTGCCAGCTCGTCTTCAGGGGGCTGGGGCTACACCTTC | CASSSSGGWGYTF
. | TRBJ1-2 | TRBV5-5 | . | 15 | TGTGCCAGCTTCGAGCCCCGGACAGTCAACTATGGCTACACCTTC | CASFEPRTVNYGYTF
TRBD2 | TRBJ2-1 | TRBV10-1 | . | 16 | TGCGCCAGCAGTGTAAAGCGGGAACCCTGGGGAGATGAGCAGTTCTTC | CASSVKREPWGDEQFF
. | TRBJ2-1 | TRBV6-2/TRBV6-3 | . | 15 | TGTGCCAGCAGTTTACCGAGAACCCAAGGGGGTGAGCAGTTCTTC | CASSLPRTQGGEQFF
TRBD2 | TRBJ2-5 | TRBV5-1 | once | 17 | TGCGCCAGCAGCTTGGGGACTAGCGGGAGTTTTCGGGAGACCCAGTACTTC | CASSLGTSGSFRETQYF
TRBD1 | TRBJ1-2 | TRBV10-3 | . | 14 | TGTGCCATCAGTGAGTCCCCAGACAGGGAGGGCTACACCTTC | CAISESPDREGYTF
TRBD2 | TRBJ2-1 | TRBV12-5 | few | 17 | TGTGCTAGTGGTTTGGGCGCGGGACTAGCGGGAATCAATGAGCAGTTCTTC | CASGLGAGLAGINEQFF
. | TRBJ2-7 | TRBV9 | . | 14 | TGTGCCAGCAGCGTAGCGGGAGATTGGATGGAACAGTACTTC | CASSVAGDWMEQYF
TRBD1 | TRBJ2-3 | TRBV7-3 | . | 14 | TGTGCCAGCAGCTCGGACAGGAGCACAGATACGCAGTATTTT | CASSSDRSTDTQYF
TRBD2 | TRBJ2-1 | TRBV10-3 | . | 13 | TGTGCCATTTCAGCGGGAGGGTACAATGAGCAGTTCTTC | CAISAGGYNEQFF
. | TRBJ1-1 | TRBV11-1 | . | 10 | TGTGCCAGCAGCCTGTCTTACTACCCCTTT | CASSLSYYPF
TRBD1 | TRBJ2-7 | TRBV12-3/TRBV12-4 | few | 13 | TGTGCCAGCAGTTTGGACAGGGTCTACGAGCAGTACTTC | CASSLDRVYEQYF
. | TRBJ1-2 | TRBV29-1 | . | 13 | TGCAGCGCTGTAGGGGAGGGGGTCTATGGCTACACCTTC | CSAVGEGVYGYTF
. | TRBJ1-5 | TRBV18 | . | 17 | TGTGCCAGCTCACCCCAGGGGATCGGGTCAAGCAATCAGCCCCAGCATTTT | CASSPQGIGSSNQPQHF
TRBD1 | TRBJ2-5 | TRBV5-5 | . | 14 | TGTGCCTGCCGACAGGGGGTGAACCAAGAGACCCAGTACTTC | CACRQGVNQETQYF
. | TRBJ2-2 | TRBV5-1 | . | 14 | TGCGCCAGCAGCTTGGGACTAATCACCGGGGAGCTGTTTTTT | CASSLGLITGELFF
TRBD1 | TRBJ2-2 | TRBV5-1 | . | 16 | TGCGCCAGCAGCCTCGGGACAGCAGCGAACACCGGGGAGCTGTTTTTT | CASSLGTAANTGELFF
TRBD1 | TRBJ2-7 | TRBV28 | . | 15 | TGTGCCAGCAGTCCCTGGGGGACAGGAGGCTACGAGCAGTACTTC | CASSPWGTGGYEQYF
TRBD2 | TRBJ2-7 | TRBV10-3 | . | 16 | TGTGCCATCAGTGACGCCTTTAGCGGGAAAGACTACGAGCAGTACTTC | CAISDAFSGKDYEQYF
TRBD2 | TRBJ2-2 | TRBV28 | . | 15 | TGTGCCAGTTCCGGGACTAGCGGGTTCACCGGGGAGCTGTTTTTT | CASSGTSGFTGELFF
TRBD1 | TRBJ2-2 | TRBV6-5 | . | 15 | TGTGCCAGCAGTATCGACAGGGCGAACACCGGGGAGCTGTTTTTT | CASSIDRANTGELFF
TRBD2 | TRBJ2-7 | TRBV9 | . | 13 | TGTGCCAGCAGCGACGCGGGAGGATACGAGCAGTACTTC | CASSDAGGYEQYF
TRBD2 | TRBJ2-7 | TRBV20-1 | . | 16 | TGCAGTGCTAGTCGACTAGCGGGAGGGCCCAGGTACGAGCAGTACTTC | CSASRLAGGPRYEQYF
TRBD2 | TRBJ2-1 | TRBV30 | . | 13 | TGTGCCTGGAGTGTACGACTAGCAGGAGAGCAGTTCTTC | CAWSVRLAGEQFF
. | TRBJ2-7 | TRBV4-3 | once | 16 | TGCGCCAGCAGCCAACAATTAAGGCGGGACTCCTACGAGCAGTACTTC | CASSQQLRRDSYEQYF
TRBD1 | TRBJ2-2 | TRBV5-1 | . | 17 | TGCGCCAGCAGCTCCCGTCGACAGGGATTGAACACCGGGGAGCTGTTTTTT | CASSSRRQGLNTGELFF
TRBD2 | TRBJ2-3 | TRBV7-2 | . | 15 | TGTGCCAGCAGCTTGGGGGGGACTAGCGAGGATACGCAGTATTTT | CASSLGGTSEDTQYF
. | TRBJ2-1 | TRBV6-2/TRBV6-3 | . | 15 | TGTGCCAGCAGTTACGACAGGCGCTCCTACAATGAGCAGTTCTTC | CASSYDRRSYNEQFF
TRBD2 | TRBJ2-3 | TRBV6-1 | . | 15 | TGTGCCAGCCGCCCACTAGCGGGAGTCTCGGATACGCAGTATTTT | CASRPLAGVSDTQYF
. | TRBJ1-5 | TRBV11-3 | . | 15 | TGTGCCAGCAGCTTGGTAAGGATGGGGGCCGGGCCCCAGCATTTT | CASSLVRMGAGPQHF
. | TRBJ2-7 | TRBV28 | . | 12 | TGTGCCACAGTGGGGAGCTCCTACGAGCAGTACTTC | CATVGSSYEQYF
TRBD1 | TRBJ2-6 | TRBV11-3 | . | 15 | TGTGCCAGCAGCACTGGGACAGGTGGGGCCAACGTCCTGACTTTC | CASSTGTGGANVLTF
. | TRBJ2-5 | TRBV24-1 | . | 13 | TGTGCCACCGAAATTGCGGAGAAAGAGACCCAGTACTTC | CATEIAEKETQYF